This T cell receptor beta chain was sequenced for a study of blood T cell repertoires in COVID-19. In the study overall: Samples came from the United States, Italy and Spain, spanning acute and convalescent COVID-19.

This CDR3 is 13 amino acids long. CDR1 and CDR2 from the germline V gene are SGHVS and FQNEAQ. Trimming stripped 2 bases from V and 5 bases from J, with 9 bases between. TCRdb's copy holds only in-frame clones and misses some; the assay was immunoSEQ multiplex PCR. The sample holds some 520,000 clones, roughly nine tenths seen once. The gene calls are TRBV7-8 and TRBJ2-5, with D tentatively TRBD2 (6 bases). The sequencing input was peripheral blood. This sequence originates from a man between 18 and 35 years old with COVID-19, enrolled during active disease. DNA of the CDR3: TGTGCCAGCAGCTTATCCGGGAGTGAGACCCAGTACTTC. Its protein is CASSLSGSETQYF.